The clone carrying this T cell receptor (beta chain) occurred many times. Its matching antigen is unknown. It was with a sample-barcoded 5' primer and a J-beta primer mix that a second PCR of about 6 to 12 cycles was run. TCRdb redid the calling of the 5' RACE reads with MiXCR, one entry per CDR3 protein. Of about 1,600,000 distinct CDR3 sequences listed, about 43% are singletons. This sample was taken from a study of blood T cells in healthy people across ages. General study findings and limits: Because sorting was not performed, PBMCs prevented conclusive naive versus antigen-experienced comparison. Relative to aged donors, long-lived donors carried more naive CD4+ cells and displayed higher diversity.

All donors came from Russia, were Caucasian and healthy, and spanned ages roughly 6 to 95. Every sample yielded at least 6 million isolated PBMCs. The V gene's germline CDR1 is SEHNR and CDR2 FQNEAQ (reference sequence). V gave up 1 base and J gave up 0 bases, with 10 bases separating them. The CDR3 spans 15 residues. The chain combines TRBV7-9 with TRBJ2-7; no clear D. Material: blood. The source of this sequence is a woman aged 18 to 35 in good health. The CDR3 bases are TGTGCCAGCAGCTTAGAAGGCAGGAGCTCCTACGAGCAGTACTTC. This translates into CASSLEGRSSYEQYF.